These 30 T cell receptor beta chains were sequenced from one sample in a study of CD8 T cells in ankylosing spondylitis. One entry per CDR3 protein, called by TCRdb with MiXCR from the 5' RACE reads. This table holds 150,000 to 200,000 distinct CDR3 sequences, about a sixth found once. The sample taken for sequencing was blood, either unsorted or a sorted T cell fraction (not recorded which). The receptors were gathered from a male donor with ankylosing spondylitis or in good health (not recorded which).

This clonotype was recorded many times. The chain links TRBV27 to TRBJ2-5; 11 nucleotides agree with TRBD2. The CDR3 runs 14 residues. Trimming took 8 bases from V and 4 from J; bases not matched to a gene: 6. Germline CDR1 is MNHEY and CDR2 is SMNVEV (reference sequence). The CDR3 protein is CASWGLAGGETQYF. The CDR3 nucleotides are TGTGCCAGCTGGGGGCTAGCGGGAGGAGAGACCCAGTACTTC.

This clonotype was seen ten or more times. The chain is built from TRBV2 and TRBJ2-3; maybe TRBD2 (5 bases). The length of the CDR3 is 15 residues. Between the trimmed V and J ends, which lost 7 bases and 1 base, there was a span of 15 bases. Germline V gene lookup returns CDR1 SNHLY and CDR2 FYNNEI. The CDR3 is CASNPWELGTDTQYF. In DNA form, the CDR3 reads TGTGCCAGCAATCCGTGGGAGTTAGGCACAGATACGCAGTATTTT.

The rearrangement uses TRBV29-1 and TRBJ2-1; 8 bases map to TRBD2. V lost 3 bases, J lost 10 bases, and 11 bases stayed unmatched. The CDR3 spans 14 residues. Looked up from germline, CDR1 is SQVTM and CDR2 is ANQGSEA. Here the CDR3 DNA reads TGCAGCGTTGATCCATCCGGACTAGCATTAGAGCAGTTCTTC. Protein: CSVDPSGLALEQFF.

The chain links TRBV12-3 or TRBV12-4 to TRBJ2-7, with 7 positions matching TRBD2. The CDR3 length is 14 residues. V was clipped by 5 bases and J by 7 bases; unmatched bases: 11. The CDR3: CASSTSALRQEQYF. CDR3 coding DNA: TGTGCCAGCAGTACTAGCGCCCTTCGGCAGGAGCAGTACTTC.

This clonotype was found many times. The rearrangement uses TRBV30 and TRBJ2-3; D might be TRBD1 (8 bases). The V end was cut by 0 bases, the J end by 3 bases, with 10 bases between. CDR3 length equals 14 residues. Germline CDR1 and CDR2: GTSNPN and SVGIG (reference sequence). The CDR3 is CAWSVQGGTDTQYF. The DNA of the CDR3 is TGTGCCTGGAGTGTACAGGGGGGGACAGATACGCAGTATTTT.

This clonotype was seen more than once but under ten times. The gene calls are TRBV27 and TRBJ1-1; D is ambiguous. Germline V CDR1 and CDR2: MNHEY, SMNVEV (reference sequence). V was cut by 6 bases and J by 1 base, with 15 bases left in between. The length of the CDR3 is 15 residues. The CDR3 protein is CASSLDRTANTEAFF. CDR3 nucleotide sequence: TGTGCCAGCAGCCTAGATAGAACAGCGAACACTGAAGCTTTCTTT.

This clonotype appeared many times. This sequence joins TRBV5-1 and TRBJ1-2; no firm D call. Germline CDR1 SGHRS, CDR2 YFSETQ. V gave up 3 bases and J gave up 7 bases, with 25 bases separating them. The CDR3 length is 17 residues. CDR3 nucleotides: TGCGCCAGCAGCTGGTGGTGGCGGAGTCAGAGCGACACTGGCTACACCTTC. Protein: CASSWWWRSQSDTGYTF.

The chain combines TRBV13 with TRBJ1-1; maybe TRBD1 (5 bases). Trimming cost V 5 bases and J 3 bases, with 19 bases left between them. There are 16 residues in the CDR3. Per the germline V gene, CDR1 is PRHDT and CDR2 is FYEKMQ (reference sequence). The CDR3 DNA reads TGTGCCAGCAGCCCCACCGGGGGGGGGGTGGACACTGAAGCTTTCTTT. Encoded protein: CASSPTGGGVDTEAFF.

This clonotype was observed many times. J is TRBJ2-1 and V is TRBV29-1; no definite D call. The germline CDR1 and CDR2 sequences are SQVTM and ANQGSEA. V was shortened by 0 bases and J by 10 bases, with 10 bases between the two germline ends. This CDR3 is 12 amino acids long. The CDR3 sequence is CSVEDRQDEQFF. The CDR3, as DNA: TGCAGCGTTGAAGATCGGCAAGACGAGCAGTTCTTC.

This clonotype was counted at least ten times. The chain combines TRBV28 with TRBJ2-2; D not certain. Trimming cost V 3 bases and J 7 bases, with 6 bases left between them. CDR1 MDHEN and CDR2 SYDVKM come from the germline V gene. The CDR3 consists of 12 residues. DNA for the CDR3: TGTGCCAGCAGTTTGGGCCTCGGGGAGCTGTTTTTT. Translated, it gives CASSLGLGELFF.

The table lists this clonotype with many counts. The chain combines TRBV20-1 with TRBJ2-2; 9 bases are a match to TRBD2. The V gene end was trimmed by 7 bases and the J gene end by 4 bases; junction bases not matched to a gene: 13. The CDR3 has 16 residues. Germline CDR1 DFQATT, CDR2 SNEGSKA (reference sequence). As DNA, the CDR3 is TGCAGTGGGACCCCTAGCGGGAAGGTCGGCACCGGGGAGCTGTTTTTT. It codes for CSGTPSGKVGTGELFF.

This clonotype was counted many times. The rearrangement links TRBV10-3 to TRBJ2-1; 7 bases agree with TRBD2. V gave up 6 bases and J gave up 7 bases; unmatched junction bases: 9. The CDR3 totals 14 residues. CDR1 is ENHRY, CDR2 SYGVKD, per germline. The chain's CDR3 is CAISQAGVRNEQFF. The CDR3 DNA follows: TGTGCCATCAGCCAGGCGGGAGTGCGGAATGAGCAGTTCTTC.

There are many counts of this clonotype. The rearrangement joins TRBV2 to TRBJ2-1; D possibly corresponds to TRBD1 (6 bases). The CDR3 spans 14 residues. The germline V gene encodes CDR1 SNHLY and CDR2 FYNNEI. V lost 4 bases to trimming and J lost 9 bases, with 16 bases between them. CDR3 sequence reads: CASSVQGISGEQFF. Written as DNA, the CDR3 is TGTGCCAGCAGTGTGCAGGGGATTTCGGGTGAGCAGTTCTTC.

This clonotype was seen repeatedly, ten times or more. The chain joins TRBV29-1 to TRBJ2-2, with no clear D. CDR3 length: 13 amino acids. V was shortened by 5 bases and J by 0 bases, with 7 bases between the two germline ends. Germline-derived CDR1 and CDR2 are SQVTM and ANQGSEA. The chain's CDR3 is CSVFSANTGELFF. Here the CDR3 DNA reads TGCAGCGTTTTCTCAGCGAACACCGGGGAGCTGTTTTTT.

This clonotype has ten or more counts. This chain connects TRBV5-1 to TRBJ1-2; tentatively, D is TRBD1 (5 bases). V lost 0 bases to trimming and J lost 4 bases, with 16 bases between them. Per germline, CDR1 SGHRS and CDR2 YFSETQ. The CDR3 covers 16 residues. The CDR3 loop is CASSLAGSAGRYGYTF. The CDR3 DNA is TGCGCCAGCAGCTTGGCCGGCAGTGCAGGGCGCTATGGCTACACCTTC.

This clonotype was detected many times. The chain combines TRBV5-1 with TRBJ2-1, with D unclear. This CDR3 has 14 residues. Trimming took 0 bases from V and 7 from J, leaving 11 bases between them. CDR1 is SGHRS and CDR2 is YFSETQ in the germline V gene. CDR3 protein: CASSLAFEGNEQFF. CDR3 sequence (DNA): TGCGCCAGCAGCTTGGCTTTCGAAGGTAATGAGCAGTTCTTC.

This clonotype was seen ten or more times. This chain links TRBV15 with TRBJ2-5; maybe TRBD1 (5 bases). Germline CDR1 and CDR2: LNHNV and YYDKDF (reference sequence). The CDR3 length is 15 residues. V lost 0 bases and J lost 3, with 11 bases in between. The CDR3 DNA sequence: TGTGCCACCAGCAGAGATGGCAGGGTCGAAGAGACCCAGTACTTC. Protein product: CATSRDGRVEETQYF.

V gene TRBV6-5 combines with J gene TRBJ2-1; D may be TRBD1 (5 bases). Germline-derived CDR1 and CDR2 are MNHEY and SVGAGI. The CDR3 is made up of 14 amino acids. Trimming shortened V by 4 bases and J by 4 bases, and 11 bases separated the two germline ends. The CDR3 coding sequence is TGTGCCAGCAGTTCGGCCAACAGGTACAATGAGCAGTTCTTC. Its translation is CASSSANRYNEQFF.

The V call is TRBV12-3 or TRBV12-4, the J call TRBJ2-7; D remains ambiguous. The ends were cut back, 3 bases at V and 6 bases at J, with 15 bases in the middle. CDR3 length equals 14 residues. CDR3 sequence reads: CASSLGQVGSEQYF. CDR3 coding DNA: TGTGCCAGCAGTTTGGGTCAAGTTGGGTCCGAGCAGTACTTC.

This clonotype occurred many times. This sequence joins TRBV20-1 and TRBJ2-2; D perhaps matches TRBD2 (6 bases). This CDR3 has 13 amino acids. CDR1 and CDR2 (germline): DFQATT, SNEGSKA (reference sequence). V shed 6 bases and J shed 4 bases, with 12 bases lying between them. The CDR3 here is CSAEEGTTGELFF. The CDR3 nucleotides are TGCAGTGCGGAGGAGGGGACCACCGGGGAGCTGTTTTTT.

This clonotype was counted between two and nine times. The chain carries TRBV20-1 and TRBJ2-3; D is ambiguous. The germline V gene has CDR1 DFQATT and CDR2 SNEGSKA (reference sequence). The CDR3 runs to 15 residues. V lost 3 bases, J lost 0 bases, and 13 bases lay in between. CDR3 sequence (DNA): TGCAGTGCTAGTGGGCAGTTCCTTAGCACAGATACGCAGTATTTT. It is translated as CSASGQFLSTDTQYF.

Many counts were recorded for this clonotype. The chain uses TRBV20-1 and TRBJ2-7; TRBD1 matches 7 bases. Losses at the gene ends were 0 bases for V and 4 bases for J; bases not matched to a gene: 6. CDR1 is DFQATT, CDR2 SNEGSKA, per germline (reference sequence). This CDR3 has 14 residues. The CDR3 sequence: CSARDPGTAYEQYF. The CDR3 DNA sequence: TGCAGTGCTAGAGATCCAGGGACAGCATACGAGCAGTACTTC.

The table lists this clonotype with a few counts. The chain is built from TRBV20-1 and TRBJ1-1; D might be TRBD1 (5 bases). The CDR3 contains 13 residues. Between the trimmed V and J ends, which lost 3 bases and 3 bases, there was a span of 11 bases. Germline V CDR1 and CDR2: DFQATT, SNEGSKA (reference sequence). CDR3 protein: CSASPREYTEAFF. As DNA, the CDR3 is TGCAGTGCTAGCCCCAGGGAGTACACTGAAGCTTTCTTT.

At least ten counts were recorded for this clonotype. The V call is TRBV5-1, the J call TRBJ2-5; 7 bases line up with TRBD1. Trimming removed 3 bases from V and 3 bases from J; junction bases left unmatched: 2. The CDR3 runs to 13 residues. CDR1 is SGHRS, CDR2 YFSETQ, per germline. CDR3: CASSSGTEETQYF. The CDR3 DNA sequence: TGCGCCAGCAGCTCCGGGACAGAAGAGACCCAGTACTTC.

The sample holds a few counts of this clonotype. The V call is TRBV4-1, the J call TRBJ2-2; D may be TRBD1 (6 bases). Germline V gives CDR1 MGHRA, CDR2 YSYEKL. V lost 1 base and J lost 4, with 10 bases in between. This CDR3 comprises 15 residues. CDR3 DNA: TGCGCCAGCAGCCAAGGGCAGGGGCGCACCGGGGAGCTGTTTTTT. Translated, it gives CASSQGQGRTGELFF.

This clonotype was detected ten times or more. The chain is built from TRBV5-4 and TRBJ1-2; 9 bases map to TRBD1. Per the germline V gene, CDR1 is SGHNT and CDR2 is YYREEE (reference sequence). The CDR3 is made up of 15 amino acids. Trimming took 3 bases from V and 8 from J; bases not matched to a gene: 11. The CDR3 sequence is CASSYGTGQSKGYTF. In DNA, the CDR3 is TGTGCCAGCAGCTACGGGACAGGGCAGTCTAAGGGCTACACCTTC.

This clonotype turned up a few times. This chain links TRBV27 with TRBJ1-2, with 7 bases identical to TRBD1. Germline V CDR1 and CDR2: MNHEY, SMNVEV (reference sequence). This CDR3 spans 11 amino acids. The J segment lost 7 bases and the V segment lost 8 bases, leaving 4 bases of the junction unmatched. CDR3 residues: CASFQGGGYTF. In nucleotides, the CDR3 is TGTGCCAGCTTCCAGGGGGGTGGCTACACCTTC.

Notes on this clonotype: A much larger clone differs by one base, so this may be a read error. CDR3 protein: CVSSPENYGYTF. In DNA form, the CDR3 reads TGTGTCAGCAGCCCAGAAAACTATGGCTACACCTTC. V is TRBV5-4 and J is TRBJ1-2, with D uncertain. The CDR3 extends over 12 amino acids. Per the germline V gene, CDR1 is SGHNT and CDR2 is YYREEE (reference sequence).

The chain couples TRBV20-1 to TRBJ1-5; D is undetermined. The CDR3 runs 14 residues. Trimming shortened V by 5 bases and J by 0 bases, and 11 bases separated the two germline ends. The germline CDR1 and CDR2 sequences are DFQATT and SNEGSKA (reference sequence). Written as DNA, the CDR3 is TGCAGTGCTTCCGTCCACTTTAGCAATCAGCCCCAGCATTTT. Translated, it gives CSASVHFSNQPQHF.

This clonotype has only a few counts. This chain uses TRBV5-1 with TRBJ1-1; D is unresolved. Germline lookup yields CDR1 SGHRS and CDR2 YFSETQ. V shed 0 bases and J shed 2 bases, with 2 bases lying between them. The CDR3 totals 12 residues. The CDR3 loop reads CASSLVNTEAFF. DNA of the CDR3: TGCGCCAGCAGCTTGGTTAACACTGAAGCTTTCTTT.